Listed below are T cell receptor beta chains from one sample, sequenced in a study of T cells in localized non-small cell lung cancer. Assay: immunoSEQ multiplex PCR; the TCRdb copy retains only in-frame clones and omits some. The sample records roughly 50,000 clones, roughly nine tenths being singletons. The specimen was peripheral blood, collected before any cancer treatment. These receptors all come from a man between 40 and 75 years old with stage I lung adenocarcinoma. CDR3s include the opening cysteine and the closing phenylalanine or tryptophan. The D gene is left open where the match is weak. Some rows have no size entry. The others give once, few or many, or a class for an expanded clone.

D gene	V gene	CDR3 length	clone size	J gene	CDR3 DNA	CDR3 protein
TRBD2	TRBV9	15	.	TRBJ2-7	TGTGCCAGCAGCGTATACCCTAGCGGGGTATACGAGCAGTACTTC	CASSVYPSGVYEQYF
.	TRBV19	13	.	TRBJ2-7	TGTGCCAGTAGTATAGGCAGGGACTACGAGCAGTACTTC	CASSIGRDYEQYF
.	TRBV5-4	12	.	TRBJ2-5	TGTGCCAGCAGCTTGGTCCAAGAGACCCAGTACTTC	CASSLVQETQYF
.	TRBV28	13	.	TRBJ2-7	TGTGCCAGCGGCTGGGGCGTAGAGTCCGAGCAGTACTTC	CASGWGVESEQYF
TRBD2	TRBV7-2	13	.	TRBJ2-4	TGTGCCAGCAGTTCTAGCGGGACTTACATTCAGTACTTC	CASSSSGTYIQYF
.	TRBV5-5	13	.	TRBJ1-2	TGTGCCAGCAGCATCACAGATACCTATGGCTACACCTTC	CASSITDTYGYTF
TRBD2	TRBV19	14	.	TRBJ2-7	TGTGCCAGTACCACGGGAGGGTCACCGTACGAGCAGTACTTC	CASTTGGSPYEQYF
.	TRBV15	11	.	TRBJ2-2	TGTGCCACCAGCAGAGGCGGGGAGCTGTTTTTT	CATSRGGELFF
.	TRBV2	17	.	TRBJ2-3	TGTGCCAGCCCCCTACCCCGGACTTCCTCTAGCACAGATACGCAGTATTTT	CASPLPRTSSSTDTQYF
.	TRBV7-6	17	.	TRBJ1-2	TGTGCCAGCAGCCCACATTCGGGGGGGGGCCAGGGAGATGGCTACACCTTC	CASSPHSGGGQGDGYTF
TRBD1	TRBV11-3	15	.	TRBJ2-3	TGTGCCAGCAGCTTGGGGACAGGGGTTCTAGATACGCAGTATTTT	CASSLGTGVLDTQYF
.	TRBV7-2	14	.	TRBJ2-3	TGTGCCAGCAGCTTAGACCGCCGCACAGATACGCAGTATTTT	CASSLDRRTDTQYF
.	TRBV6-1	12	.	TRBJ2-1	TGTGCCAGCAGTGACTACCCCAGGGAGCAGTTCTTC	CASSDYPREQFF
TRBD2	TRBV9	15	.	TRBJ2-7	TGTGCCAGCAGCAGCCGGGGACTAGCGGGAGACGAGCAGTACTTC	CASSSRGLAGDEQYF
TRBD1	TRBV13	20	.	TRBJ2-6	TGTGCCAGCAGCCACCGAATCCGACAGGGGCCCGACTCTGGGGCCAACGTCCTGACTTTC	CASSHRIRQGPDSGANVLTF
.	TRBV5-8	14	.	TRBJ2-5	TGTGCCAGCAGCTTGTTGGGGGGCGGGGAGACCCAGTACTTC	CASSLLGGGETQYF
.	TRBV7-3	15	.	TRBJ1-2	TGTGCCAGCAGCCCCTATAATGGCCCTGCCTATGGCTACACCTTC	CASSPYNGPAYGYTF
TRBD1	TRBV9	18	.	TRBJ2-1	TGTGCCAGCAGCGCGACCCCACAGACAGGGGGCGTAGGCAATGAGCAGTTCTTC	CASSATPQTGGVGNEQFF
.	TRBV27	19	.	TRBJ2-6	TGTGCCAGCAGTTTTCGTATGGGGGGACAGTTCTCTGGGGCCAACGTCCTGACTTTC	CASSFRMGGQFSGANVLTF
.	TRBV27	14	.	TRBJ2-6	TGTGCCAGCAGTTGGACCTCTGGGGCCAACGTCCTGACTTTC	CASSWTSGANVLTF
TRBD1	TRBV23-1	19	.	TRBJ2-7	TGCGCCAGCAGTCAATCCCCGGACAGGGGGCCAGGGACCTCCTACGAGCAGTACTTC	CASSQSPDRGPGTSYEQYF
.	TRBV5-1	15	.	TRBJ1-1	TGCGCCAGCAGCTTGGACTATGGGGGGAACACTGAAGCTTTCTTT	CASSLDYGGNTEAFF
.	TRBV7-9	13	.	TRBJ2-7	TGTGCCAGCAGCTCTTATACTGTGGGCGAGCAGTACTTC	CASSSYTVGEQYF
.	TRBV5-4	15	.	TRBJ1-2	TGTGCCAGCATCGCGAACAAACAGGGCCACTATGGCTACACCTTC	CASIANKQGHYGYTF
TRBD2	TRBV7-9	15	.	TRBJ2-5	TGTGCCAGCAGCTTCCCTAGCGGGAGGGAAGAGACCCAGTACTTC	CASSFPSGREETQYF
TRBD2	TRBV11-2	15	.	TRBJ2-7	TGTGCCAGCAGCTTCGGACTAGCGGGAGCCTACGAGCAGTACTTC	CASSFGLAGAYEQYF
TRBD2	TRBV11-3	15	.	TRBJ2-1	TGTGCCAGCAGCCCCCGCGGGAGCTCCTACAATGAGCAGTTCTTC	CASSPRGSSYNEQFF
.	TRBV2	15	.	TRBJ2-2	TGTGCCAGCAGTGAAAGCCAGGGAGCCACCGGGGAGCTGTTTTTT	CASSESQGATGELFF
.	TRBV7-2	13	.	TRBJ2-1	TGTGCCAGCAGCTTAGCCAGGTACAATGAGCAGTTCTTC	CASSLARYNEQFF
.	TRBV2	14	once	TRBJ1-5	TGTGCCAGCATGGATGACCAGGGGCATCAGCCCCAGCATTTT	CASMDDQGHQPQHF
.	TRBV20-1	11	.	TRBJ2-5	TGCAGTGCTGAATGGGGGATACGGAAGTACTTC	CSAEWGIRKYF
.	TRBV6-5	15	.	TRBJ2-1	TGTGCCAGCAGTTACGGCGGTAACTCCTACAATGAGCAGTTCTTC	CASSYGGNSYNEQFF
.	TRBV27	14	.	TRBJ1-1	TGTGCCAGCAGTTTATCTCCATATGGTACTGAAGCTTTCTTT	CASSLSPYGTEAFF
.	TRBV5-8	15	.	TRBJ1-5	TGTGCCAGCAGCTTGGGGCAGTATAGCAATCAGCCCCAGCATTTT	CASSLGQYSNQPQHF
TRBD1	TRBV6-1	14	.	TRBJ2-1	TGTGCCAGTACCAGGGGGAACTCCTACAATGAGCAGTTCTTC	CASTRGNSYNEQFF